This TCR beta chain appears in the sequencing data of a study of blood T cell repertoires in COVID-19. Across the study: The samples span acute and convalescent COVID-19 from the United States, Italy and Spain.

As originally analysed: Estimated nucleated cell counts came from reference gene primer amplification. Profiling relied on immunoSEQ multiplex PCR, and the TCRdb table lists in-frame clones only, not all of them. V, J and clone size are those of that table, while D and trimming were read from the DNA. The sample shows 200,000 to 300,000 clones, 75% to 85% of them seen only once. Participants came from some 23 US areas, aged roughly 18 to 95 years. Cohorts were assigned according to the clinical history that participants reported. V lost 2 bases to trimming and J lost 6 bases; unmatched junction nucleotides: 10. The CDR3 loop spans 18 amino acids. Germline V gives CDR1 LGHNA, CDR2 YSLEER.

Material for sequencing was PBMCs or T cells enriched from blood (not recorded which). The J gene is TRBJ2-2, the V gene TRBV4-3; 12 nucleotides align to TRBD2. The clonotype was recovered from a woman aged 45-65 years with acute COVID-19. The CDR3 spells CASSQNALAGGQAGELFF. The DNA for the CDR3 is TGCGCCAGCAGCCAAAACGCCCTAGCGGGGGGGCAGGCCGGGGAGCTGTTTTTT.